This paragraph covers one T cell receptor beta chain sequence. What this receptor recognizes is not known. Per-nucleotide qualities are absent, and no much larger clonotype sits a single base away. Trimming takes 2 bases from V and 3 bases from J, and the germline ends sit 10 bases apart. The germline V gene sets CDR1 to SGHTA and CDR2 to FQGTGA. The CDR3 goes from the cysteine to the phenylalanine over 14 residues. Just the 42-base CDR3 DNA is kept, in frame starting at base 1. The immunoSEQ Assay, a bias-controlled multiplex PCR, was used to amplify TCRbeta CDR3 regions from genomic DNA. The published analysis was carried out like this. The number of nucleated cells in each sample was estimated from the amplification of reference gene primers within the assay. To quantify the absolute abundance of each unique TCRbeta CDR3 rearrangement, sequence reads were collapsed and filtered. For each sample, productive Simpson clonality was calculated as the square root of Simpson's diversity index across productive rearrangements. The table was pulled from immuneACCESS by TCRdb, which kept in-frame rearrangements only. Such tables lose some clones; where checked, under half of the loss comes from unresolved V genes, and the rest has no known cause. Clone size and the V and J calls come from that table; the DNA yielded D and trimming. Here the sample has 140,000 or so clones; about 87% occur a single time. Of the sample, over 0.75% is held by the ten largest clones.

Whole blood was collected in K2EDTA tubes by collaborating institutions according to the institutions' own protocols. Collaborator samples were shipped for TCRbeta analysis as frozen whole blood, isolated PBMCs, or DNA extracted from either sample type. The data derive from a study of blood T cell repertoires in COVID-19 (dated by TCRdb to 2020 to 2021). In terms of the full investigation: The collaborator samples originated in the United States, Italy and Spain and spanned the acute and convalescent phases of COVID-19. The prospective study material was composed of cDNA or gDNA derived from T cells, B-cell-depleted T cells, or PBMCs. Deeply sampled blood TCRbeta repertoires from subjects exposed to, actively infected with, or recovered from COVID-19 were included in the dataset. The repertoires were released in a freely available public database meant as a resource for research on the immune response to SARS-CoV-2. The samples were drawn from two sources: the first 160 participants of the ongoing ImmuneRACE study, and 1,000 to 1,500 subjects contributed by 6 global collaborators. The sample metadata nearly always contained a de-identified subject ID, COVID-19 status, age in years and sex. HLA class I and class II types, where available, came from metadata supplied by the sample provider rather than from assay-based typing. Study-level results and caveats: Clinical and demographic metadata were provided uncurated, with the amount varying by source and participant.

Specimen: peripheral blood. The sequence came from a woman aged 45-65 years with acute or convalescent COVID-19. This chain joins TRBV7-3 to TRBJ1-1; TRBD1 is perhaps the D gene, given 6 matching bases. The CDR3 is CASSLGGPHTEAFF. The nucleotides are TGTGCCAGCAGCTTAGGGGGCCCACACACTGAAGCTTTCTTT. Reference TRBV7-3 and TRBJ1-1 proteins supply the regions before and after the CDR3; the full variable domain is: GAGVSQTPSNKVTEKGKYVELRCDPISGHTALYWYRQSLGQGPEFLIYFQGTGAADDSGLPNDRFFAVRPEGSVSTLKIQRTERGDSAVYLCASSLGGPHTEAFFGQGTRLTVV.